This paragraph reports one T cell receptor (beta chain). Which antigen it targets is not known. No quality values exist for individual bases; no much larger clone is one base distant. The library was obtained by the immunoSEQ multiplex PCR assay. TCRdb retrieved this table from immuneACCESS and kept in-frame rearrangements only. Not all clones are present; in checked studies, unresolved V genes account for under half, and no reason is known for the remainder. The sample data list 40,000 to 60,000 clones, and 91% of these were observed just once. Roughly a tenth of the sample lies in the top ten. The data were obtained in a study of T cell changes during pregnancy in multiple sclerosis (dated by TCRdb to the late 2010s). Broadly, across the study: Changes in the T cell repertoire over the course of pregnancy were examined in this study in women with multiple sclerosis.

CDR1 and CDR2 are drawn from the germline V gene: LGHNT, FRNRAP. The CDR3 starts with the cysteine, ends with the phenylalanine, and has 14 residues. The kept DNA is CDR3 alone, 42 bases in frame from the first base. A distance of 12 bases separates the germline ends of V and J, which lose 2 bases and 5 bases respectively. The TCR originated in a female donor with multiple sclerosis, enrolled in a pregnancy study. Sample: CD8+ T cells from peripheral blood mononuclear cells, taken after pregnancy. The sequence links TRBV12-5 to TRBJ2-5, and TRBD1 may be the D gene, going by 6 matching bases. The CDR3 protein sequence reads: CASGLIRGRETQYF. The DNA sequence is TGTGCTAGTGGTTTGATCAGGGGCCGGGAGACCCAGTACTTC. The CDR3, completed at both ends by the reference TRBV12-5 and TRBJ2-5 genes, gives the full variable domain DARVTQTPRHKVTEMGQEVTMRCQPILGHNTVFWYRQTMMQGLELLAYFRNRAPLDDSGMPKDRFSAEMPDATLATLKIQPSEPRDSAVYFCASGLIRGRETQYFGPGTRLLVL.